The clone carrying this T cell receptor beta chain was seen once. Methods used by the authors: Reference gene primer amplification gave nucleated cell count estimates. Clones were sequenced by immunoSEQ multiplex PCR, and TCRdb holds only the in-frame ones, with some missing. The DNA gave D and trimming, while V, J and clone size come from that table. The table has a few hundred thousand clones, about four fifths seen once. This sample was taken from a study of blood T cell repertoires in COVID-19. Background on the study: Both acute and convalescent COVID-19 samples were obtained from the United States, Italy and Spain. T cells, B-cell-depleted T cells, or PBMCs provided the cDNA or gDNA that served as material.

After removal of 6 bases from V and 4 bases from J, the junction contained 9 bases not matched to a gene. Looked up from germline, CDR1 is SGHRS and CDR2 is YFSETQ. The CDR3 has 16 amino acids. The rearrangement uses TRBV5-1 and TRBJ2-2, with 10 nucleotides matching TRBD1. The origin of this receptor is a man at least 80 years old with acute or convalescent COVID-19. Sequencing was carried out using peripheral blood. In DNA, the CDR3 is TGCGCCAGCACCATGACAGGGGGCGGTGGCACCGGGGAGCTGTTTTTT. This sequence encodes CASTMTGGGGTGELFF.